This T cell receptor (beta chain) was profiled in a study of beta chain features in type 1 diabetes (dated 2018 in TCRdb). About the study as a whole: Mean age, gender distribution, total cell number and subset yield did not differ between patients and healthy donors. A total of around 100 million sorted cells were examined across all samples, and RNA yield correlated strongly with the number of cells per subset. The study compared the TCRB repertoires of sorted circulating CD4+ T cell subsets in recently diagnosed type 1 diabetes patients with those in matched healthy donors. Naive and central memory subsets were obtained from all 30 or so donors, but regulatory and stem cell-like memory subsets were isolated from only 8 patients and roughly eight healthy donors.

All of the isolated RNA was reverse transcribed with the High Capacity cDNA Reverse Transcription Kit, so expressed TCRB transcripts were sequenced. Naive, central memory and regulatory T cell samples underwent deep immunoSEQ sequencing, averaging about 3.3 million total reads per sample. After sorted cells were lysed in RLT buffer, RNA was extracted with DNase-treated RNeasy Micro or Mini kits, with the choice depending on cell number. To prevent cross-contamination, each cell subset was processed individually, whereas patient and healthy donor samples were processed jointly. TCRB sequences were amplified from cDNA with the immunoSEQ multiplex PCR, producing 87-bp fragments spanning the CDR3 region. The amplicons were sequenced using the Illumina HiSeq platform. The published analysis was carried out like this. Synthetic template baselines were used to correct PCR bias computationally, reads within Hamming distance 2 were collapsed together, and singletons that could not be merged were discarded. By aligning reads against IMGT, V, D and J genes, CDR3 length, and insertions or deletions at six rearrangement sites were assigned. Within each subset, clonotype counts were normalized to sorted cell number, after which true diversity and Gini coefficients were computed with the tcR R package. Repertoire sharing was quantified using the overlap coefficient calculated on TCRB nucleotide sequences. As a proxy for the pre-selection repertoire, out-of-frame TCRB sequences from naive cells were analyzed. TCRdb retrieved this table from immuneACCESS and kept in-frame rearrangements only. Not all clones are present; in checked studies, unresolved V genes account for under half, and no reason is known for the remainder. The V and J calls and clone size were taken over from that table, and D and trimming were inferred from the DNA. The sample records 600,000 to 700,000 clones, 13% of which are singletons. The top ten constitute approximately 0.022% of the sample.

The germline V gene supplies CDR1 MGHRA and CDR2 YSYEKL. The CDR3, cysteine through phenylalanine, is 16 amino acids long. The only DNA kept is the CDR3, 48 bases in frame from the first base. Germline trimming: 0 bases from V, 4 bases from J; junction bases outside gene matches: 8. Summary of the overall study and its limitations: Sequencing cDNA rather than genomic DNA could over-represent highly expressing activated cells, although activation and CD3 levels did not differ between groups. In all four CD4+ subsets, TCRB CDR3 length was moderately but significantly shorter in type 1 diabetes patients. At VDJ recombination sites, patients with type 1 diabetes made fewer insertions and deleted more nucleotides, a pattern implying thymic rearrangement abnormalities. Shorter templates might be favored by PCR, yet because patient and control samples were amplified and corrected together, any such skew would affect both groups equally. Only small numbers of individuals were included in the HLA sub-analyses, which left unresolved whether HLA type had any influence on TCRB rearrangement. Naive, central memory and regulatory TCRB repertoires appeared to be more similar among patients than among healthy donors.

Concerning this clone: The clone's antigen remains unknown. Base qualities are missing; no much larger clone stands one base away.

Each donor gave one peripheral blood draw, averaging about 120 mL, which was collected into heparinised tubes. A BD FACSAria II was used to sort naive, central memory, regulatory and stem cell-like memory CD4+ T cells with a panel that included CD45RO, CCR7, CD25, CD127, CD95 and CD27. Purity was above 98% for every sorted population. Right away, PBMCs were isolated by Lymphoprep density gradient centrifugation and were stained directly, with no culture step. So that batch effects would be minimized, each experiment stained and sorted samples in pairs, pairing one healthy donor with one patient. The receptor's source is a young man with type 1 diabetes. Specimen: naive CD4+ T cells from blood. The sample's cell subset or site, from its label and the paper: true naive CD4+ T cells. The rearranged segments are TRBV4-1 and TRBJ1-2, and TRBD1 matches 7 of the central bases. The CDR3 loop reads CASSQDWTGASYGYTF. Here is the DNA: TGCGCCAGCAGCCAAGACTGGACAGGCGCTAGCTATGGCTACACCTTC.